The clone carrying this TCR beta chain was seen many times. Its antigen is still unknown. This entry is derived from a study of T cells in Graves' hyperthyroidism and ophthalmopathy. Study at large: Prior to any treatment, at the point of initial diagnosis, peripheral blood was collected. General study results and limits: Researchers report that a 13 V-J model separated ophthalmopathy from stable hyperthyroidism.

What was amplified from RNA transcripts were TCR beta CDR3 regions. HTBI primers were the set used in a first-round RT-PCR of the TCR CDR3. TCRdb independently ran MiXCR on the multiplex PCR reads; one entry per CDR3 protein. The sample has hundreds of thousands of distinct CDR3 sequences, 15% to 20% seen once. This CDR3 contains 14 residues. Losses at the gene ends were 3 bases for V and 8 bases for J; bases not matched to a gene: 1. The germline V gene has CDR1 SGHRS and CDR2 YFSETQ. Patients were aged 18 to 65, had disease duration under 2 months, and had newly diagnosed hyperthyroidism. Diagnostic assessment was based on clinical symptoms, serum thyroxine and TRAb, thyroid ultrasound and orbital computed tomography.

The sequencing sample was made of blood. The clonotype was recovered from a woman in her 30s with Graves' hyperthyroidism. The chain joins TRBV5-1 to TRBJ2-4; 14 positions agree with TRBD2. CDR3 loop: CASSSTSGRDIQYF. CDR3 coding DNA: TGCGCCAGCAGCTCGACTAGCGGGAGGGACATTCAGTACTTC.